The next 11 T cell receptor beta chains were all read from a single sample in a study of Ad26.COV2.S vaccination and SARS-CoV-2 variants. Generated by immunoSEQ multiplex PCR, the TCRdb table keeps only in-frame clones and is missing some. Of some 420,000 clones listed, roughly 88% are singletons. As for treatment: about 20 received Ad26.COV2.S at low or high dose, single or two shots; about 5 received placebo; per-sample allocation not given. Each sample was drawn 63 days after the first injection (of vaccine or placebo). The sample consisted of peripheral blood, taken in a trial of Ad26.COV2.S vaccine versus placebo. Receptors were obtained from a person aged 18-65 years who received the Ad26.COV2.S COVID-19 vaccine or a placebo.

This chain connects TRBV12-3 or TRBV12-4 to TRBJ2-7; perhaps TRBD2 as D (6 bases). The CDR3 contains 13 residues. Trimming took off 3 bases at V and 3 bases at J, with 9 bases between the two ends. CDR3 loop: CASSFSEGYEQYF. For the CDR3, the DNA is TGTGCCAGCAGTTTCTCGGAGGGCTACGAGCAGTACTTC.

The chain joins TRBV6-5 to TRBJ1-6; D not resolved. V lost 0 bases and J 5 bases, leaving 11 bases between the germline ends. In germline, CDR1 is MNHEY, CDR2 SVGAGI. This CDR3 has 16 residues. DNA of the CDR3: TGTGCCAGCAGTTACTCGGTAGCCGGGGATAATTCACCCCTCCACTTT. Its translation: CASSYSVAGDNSPLHF.

CDR3 sequence: CASSNRWGTEAFF. CDR3 coding DNA: TGTGCCAGCAGCAACAGGTGGGGCACTGAAGCTTTCTTT. V and J are TRBV7-2 and TRBJ1-1, with D tentatively TRBD1 (5 bases). Trimming pared 5 bases from V and 4 bases from J, leaving 11 bases between. The CDR3 is 13 amino acids. Germline V CDR1 and CDR2: SGHTA, FQGNSA.

The chain is built from TRBV28 and TRBJ2-7; 7 positions agree with TRBD1. The CDR3 is made up of 17 amino acids. V was clipped by 2 bases and J by 1 base; unmatched bases: 11. Germline V gene data show CDR1 as MDHEN and CDR2 as SYDVKM. The CDR3 is CASSLVAGGTHSYEQYF. In DNA, the CDR3 is TGTGCCAGCAGTTTAGTGGCAGGGGGTACACATTCCTACGAGCAGTACTTC.

The chain joins TRBV15 to TRBJ1-5; a possible D gene is TRBD1 (5 bases). This CDR3 is built from 13 residues. Trimming cost V 8 bases and J 0 bases, with 8 bases left between them. Germline V gene lookup returns CDR1 LNHNV and CDR2 YYDKDF (reference sequence). In DNA, the CDR3 is TGTGCCACCTGCCAGGGTAGCAATCAGCCCCAGCATTTT. It yields the protein CATCQGSNQPQHF.

The rearrangement uses TRBV19 and TRBJ2-7; 8 bases map to TRBD1. The CDR3 length is 14 residues. J was trimmed by 3 bases and V by 2 bases; bases with no gene match: 3. Germline-derived CDR1 and CDR2 are LNHDA and SQIVND (reference sequence). The DNA of the CDR3 is TGTGCCAGTAGTATAAGACAGGGGAGCTACGAGCAGTACTTC. Translated, it gives CASSIRQGSYEQYF.

This rearrangement joins TRBV9 to TRBJ2-3; TRBD2 matches 7 bases. The V and J ends lost 2 bases and 4 bases, in that order; junction bases with no gene match: 4. This CDR3 has 14 residues. Germline CDR1 SGDLS, CDR2 YYNGEE. The DNA for the CDR3 is TGTGCCAGCAGCGTCAGCGGGGACCCAGATACGCAGTATTTT. It codes for CASSVSGDPDTQYF.

The V call is TRBV27, the J call TRBJ2-7, with 11 positions matching TRBD2. Germline-derived CDR1 and CDR2 are MNHEY and SMNVEV (reference sequence). Trimming cost V 6 bases and J 2 bases; bases outside gene matches: 12. The CDR3 consists of 17 residues. Written as DNA, the CDR3 is TGTGCCAGCAGCAGCCTACCGGGACTAGCGGCCCCCTACGAGCAGTACTTC. Translation: CASSSLPGLAAPYEQYF.

V and J are TRBV27 and TRBJ2-2; tentatively, D is TRBD1 (6 bases). Germline V gives CDR1 MNHEY, CDR2 SMNVEV (reference sequence). The CDR3 is made up of 14 amino acids. V lost 5 bases and J 5 bases, leaving 12 bases between the germline ends. The CDR3 sequence is CASSGLRGTGELFF. CDR3 bases: TGTGCCAGCAGTGGATTGAGGGGGACCGGGGAGCTGTTTTTT.

This rearrangement joins TRBV15 to TRBJ1-3; D might be TRBD1 (5 bases). From germline, CDR1 is LNHNV and CDR2 YYDKDF (reference sequence). Trimming took off 0 bases at V and 9 bases at J, with 9 bases between the two ends. CDR3 length: 13 residues. Written as DNA, the CDR3 is TGTGCCACCAGCAGAGATCGGGGGATCACCATATATTTT. This sequence encodes CATSRDRGITIYF.

This sequence joins TRBV9 and TRBJ2-3; D unclear. This CDR3 comprises 16 residues. Per the germline V gene, CDR1 is SGDLS and CDR2 is YYNGEE. Trimming pared 0 bases from V and 0 bases from J, leaving 11 bases between. CDR3 DNA: TGTGCCAGCAGCGTAGTAGGGATACCTAGCACAGATACGCAGTATTTT. Translation: CASSVVGIPSTDTQYF.